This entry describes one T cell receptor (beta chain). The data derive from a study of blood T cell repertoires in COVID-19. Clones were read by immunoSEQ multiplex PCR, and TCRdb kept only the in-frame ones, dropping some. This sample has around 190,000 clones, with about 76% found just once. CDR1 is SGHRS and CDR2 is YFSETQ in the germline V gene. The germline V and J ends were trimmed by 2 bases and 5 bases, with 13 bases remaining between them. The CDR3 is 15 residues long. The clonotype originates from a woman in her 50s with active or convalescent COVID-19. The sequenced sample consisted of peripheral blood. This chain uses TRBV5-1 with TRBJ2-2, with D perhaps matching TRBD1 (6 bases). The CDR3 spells CASSLGAGATGELFF. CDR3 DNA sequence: TGCGCCAGCAGCTTAGGCGCAGGGGCGACCGGGGAGCTGTTTTTT.